The 8 T cell receptor beta chains in this list originate from one sample, sequenced in a study of cytomegalovirus exposure and HLA in healthy donors. Assay used: immunoSEQ multiplex PCR; TCRdb lists only in-frame clones, some missing. The repertoire holds some 120,000 clones, with roughly 87% as singletons. Sequenced sample: PBMCs. These receptors came from a young woman in good health and CMV-seronegative.

The gene calls are TRBV27 and TRBJ2-1, with D hard to call. The CDR3 consists of 13 residues. The V gene's germline CDR1 is MNHEY and CDR2 SMNVEV (reference sequence). The ends were cut back, 5 bases at V and 1 base at J, with 6 bases in the middle. CDR3: CASSRGSYNEQFF. The CDR3 nucleotides read TGTGCCAGCAGTAGAGGTTCCTACAATGAGCAGTTCTTC.

The chain couples TRBV28 to TRBJ2-2; the match to TRBD2 covers 12 bases. CDR1 and CDR2 from the germline V gene are MDHEN and SYDVKM. V dropped 5 bases and J dropped 7; count of bases not matched to a gene: 8. This CDR3 region has 16 residues. In nucleotides, the CDR3 is TGTGCCAGCAGTCCTATAAGGACTAGCGGGATCGGGGAGCTGTTTTTT. As protein: CASSPIRTSGIGELFF.

To note about this clone: This same CDR3 is encoded by further DNA sequences in the sample. The chain joins TRBV10-1 to TRBJ2-7; unclear D gene. CDR3 length: 12 amino acids. V was cut by 3 bases and J by 4 bases, with 7 bases left in between. CDR1 is WNHNN and CDR2 is SYGVQD in the germline V gene (reference sequence). The CDR3 region has the DNA TGCGCCAGCAGTGATCCGGGTTACGAGCAGTACTTC. It codes for CASSDPGYEQYF.

This chain joins TRBV29-1 and TRBJ1-1; TRBD1 matches 7 bases. V lost 4 bases to trimming and J lost 4 bases; unmatched junction nucleotides: 3. This CDR3 spans 12 amino acids. The germline V gene has CDR1 SQVTM and CDR2 ANQGSEA. CDR3 region: CSVVRGSTEAFF. CDR3 nucleotides: TGCAGCGTTGTCAGGGGGTCCACTGAAGCTTTCTTT.

V gene TRBV4-3 combines with J gene TRBJ1-1; the D gene is possibly TRBD1 (5 bases). From germline, CDR1 is LGHNA and CDR2 YSLEER. The CDR3 length is 15 residues. The V end lost 1 base, the J end lost 3 bases, and 12 bases lay between the germline ends. The CDR3 DNA reads as TGCGCCAGCAGCCAAGGTTGGCTAGGGGACACTGAAGCTTTCTTT. This gives the protein CASSQGWLGDTEAFF.

The V call is TRBV5-4, the J call TRBJ1-2; D is uncertain. Between the trimmed V and J ends, which lost 0 bases and 6 bases, there was a span of 12 bases. The CDR3 runs 14 residues. The germline V gene has CDR1 SGHNT and CDR2 YYREEE (reference sequence). CDR3 bases: TGTGCCAGCAGCTTGGGGAGGATTCCCAATGGCTACACCTTC. Translated, it gives CASSLGRIPNGYTF.

This clone was observed once. The chain has TRBV28 and TRBJ1-4; D is undetermined. CDR1 is MDHEN and CDR2 is SYDVKM in the germline V gene. The CDR3 runs 14 residues. V was clipped by 5 bases and J by 7 bases, with 14 bases between them. CDR3 DNA sequence: TGTGCCAGCAGTACGGGCCAGGAGGTTGAAAAACTGTTTTTT. It codes for CASSTGQEVEKLFF.

The chain links TRBV2 to TRBJ1-5; 7 bases fit TRBD1. V shed 6 bases and J 7 bases; nucleotides not matched to a gene: 9. Germline V gene sequence: CDR1 SNHLY, CDR2 FYNNEI. This CDR3 region has 14 residues. Here the CDR3 reads CASSRDSFGQPQHF. The CDR3 DNA sequence: TGTGCCAGCAGCCGGGACAGCTTTGGGCAGCCCCAGCATTTT.